Reported below is one TCR beta chain. The target antigen is unknown. Libraries were prepared by immunoSEQ multiplex PCR; TCRdb keeps only in-frame clonotypes and omits some of them. The sample has under 550,000 clones; 85% to 90% are singletons. Trimming cost V 0 bases and J 6 bases, with 13 bases left between them. Germline V lookup: CDR1 SGHRS, CDR2 YFSETQ. The CDR3 extends over 16 amino acids. The data belong to a study of Ad26.COV2.S vaccination and SARS-CoV-2 variants. Overall study: The authors gave Ad26.COV2.S intramuscularly, either once or twice 56 days apart. Study-level results: Those who received vaccine or placebo ended up with similar non-spike TCR breadth. Quantification of TCR breadth and depth may have yielded underestimates of total T cell responses.

As for treatment: around 19 received Ad26.COV2.S at low or high dose, single or two shots; about 5 received placebo; per-sample allocation not given. The study sampled participants on day 63 after the first vaccine or placebo injection. This chain joins TRBV5-1 and TRBJ1-6; no reliable D call. The sequence was collected from a person aged 18-60 years who received the Ad26.COV2.S COVID-19 vaccine or a placebo. This specimen was peripheral blood, taken in a trial of Ad26.COV2.S vaccine versus placebo. CDR3 residues: CASSLGIRLGNSPLHF. For the CDR3, the DNA is TGCGCCAGCAGCTTGGGGATACGGCTTGGTAATTCACCCCTCCACTTT. Based on the CDR3 plus reference TRBV5-1 and TRBJ1-6, the full variable domain is KAGVTQTPRYLIKTRGQQVTLSCSPISGHRSVSWYQQTPGQGLQFLFEYFSETQRNKGNFPGRFSGRQFSNSRSEMNVSTLELGDSALYLCASSLGIRLGNSPLHFGNGTRLTVT.